These T cell receptor beta chains were read from a single sample in a study of early T cells in non-severe SARS-CoV-2 infection. In TCRdb, the 5' RACE reads were re-called with MiXCR into one record per CDR3 protein. This repertoire shows over 75,000 distinct CDR3 sequences, roughly 13% found once; its top ten account for under 2.5%. The sample was whole blood. These receptor sequences come from an adult who was a healthcare worker with PCR-confirmed SARS-CoV-2 infection or an uninfected control (not recorded which). Each CDR3 is given with its conserved first and last residue. Fields, in order: J gene, V gene, clone size, D gene, CDR3 protein, CDR3 DNA. The D gene is left open where the match is weak. Not all rows give a size; the values are once, few, many and, for expanded clones, a class.

TRBJ2-2 | TRBV6-5 | NA | NA | CASSFKPWRGRVTGELFF | TGTGCCAGCAGTTTCAAGCCCTGGCGGGGCCGTGTCACCGGGGAGCTGTTTTTT
TRBJ2-5 | TRBV11-2 | many | NA | CASSLGSKGTQYF | TGTGCCAGCAGCTTAGGGAGTAAGGGGACCCAGTACTTC
TRBJ2-4 | TRBV2 | many | NA | CASSQGSAKNIQYF | TGTGCCAGCAGTCAGGGGTCAGCCAAAAACATTCAGTACTTC
TRBJ1-1 | TRBV12-3/TRBV12-4 | NA | NA | CASRLMNTEAFF | TGTGCCAGCAGGTTAATGAACACTGAAGCTTTCTTT
TRBJ1-6 | TRBV12-3/TRBV12-4 | NA | NA | CASTKEDSPLHF | TGTGCCAGCACCAAAGAGGATTCACCCCTCCACTTT
TRBJ2-1 | TRBV20-1 | many | TRBD2 | CSARRFVASGGPRPEQFF | TGCAGTGCTAGACGGTTCGTGGCTAGCGGGGGGCCCCGACCCGAGCAGTTCTTC
TRBJ2-7 | TRBV4-2 | few | TRBD2 | CASSQPGTSPYEQYF | TGTGCCAGCAGCCAACCCGGGACTAGCCCCTACGAGCAGTACTTC
TRBJ1-2 | TRBV18 | NA | TRBD1 | CASSPGTGGDYGYTF | TGTGCCAGCTCACCCGGGACAGGGGGTGACTATGGCTACACCTTC
TRBJ1-3 | TRBV10-3 | NA | TRBD1 | CATASLDRVTGNTIYF | TGTGCCACCGCGAGCTTGGACAGGGTCACGGGAAACACCATATATTTT
TRBJ1-5 | TRBV20-1 | NA | TRBD1 | CSAALRQGGNQPQHF | TGCAGTGCGGCGCTACGACAGGGAGGCAATCAGCCCCAGCATTTT
TRBJ2-7 | TRBV18 | NA | TRBD1 | CASSPRTGTYEQYF | TGTGCCAGCTCACCTCGGACAGGCACCTACGAGCAGTACTTC
TRBJ2-7 | TRBV4-3 | many | NA | CASSQGAGSYEQYF | TGCGCCAGCAGCCAAGGTGCAGGCTCCTACGAGCAGTACTTC
TRBJ2-5 | TRBV6-2/TRBV6-3 | many | NA | CASSGIRDPRPSAQYF | TGTGCCAGCAGCGGAATTCGAGATCCGCGGCCCTCGGCCCAGTACTTC
TRBJ2-3 | TRBV5-1 | few | TRBD1 | CASSPRTGGTDTQYF | TGCGCCAGCAGCCCACGGACAGGGGGCACAGATACGCAGTATTTT
TRBJ2-7 | TRBV20-1 | few | NA | CSARGSRGVVSSYEQYF | TGCAGTGCTAGAGGGAGCAGGGGAGTGGTAAGCTCCTACGAGCAGTACTTC
TRBJ2-7 | TRBV12-3/TRBV12-4 | NA | NA | CASSFWGPYEQYF | TGTGCCAGCAGTTTCTGGGGCCCCTACGAGCAGTACTTC
TRBJ1-5 | TRBV4-3 | many | NA | CASSQEGWGNQPQHF | TGCGCCAGCAGCCAAGAAGGGTGGGGCAATCAGCCCCAGCATTTT
TRBJ1-5 | TRBV5-1 | many | NA | CASSLGPGVQPQHF | TGCGCCAGCAGCTTGGGGCCAGGGGTTCAGCCCCAGCATTTT
TRBJ2-5 | TRBV5-6 | NA | NA | CASSPERRGYQETQYF | TGTGCCAGCAGCCCGGAGCGGAGAGGTTACCAAGAGACCCAGTACTTC
TRBJ1-1 | TRBV5-1 | many | TRBD1 | CASSSTGVTEVFF | TGCGCCAGCAGCTCCACAGGGGTTACTGAAGTTTTCTTT
TRBJ2-5 | TRBV6-5 | NA | NA | CASTPPGQGSQETQYF | TGTGCCAGCACCCCACCCGGGCAGGGGTCACAAGAGACCCAGTACTTC
TRBJ2-1 | TRBV11-2 | many | NA | CASSEQGGIYNEQFF | TGTGCCAGCAGCGAACAGGGAGGGATCTACAATGAGCAGTTCTTC